The 25 T cell receptor beta chains in this list originate from one sample, sequenced in a study of blood T cell repertoires in COVID-19. Libraries were prepared by immunoSEQ multiplex PCR; TCRdb keeps only in-frame clonotypes and omits some of them. This table holds more than 120,000 clones, approximately 90% found once. Sequencing input: peripheral blood. The receptor set was obtained from a woman aged 45-65 years with acute or convalescent COVID-19.

The rearrangement uses TRBV19 and TRBJ2-5, with 10 bases aligning to TRBD1. The CDR3 is 15 residues long. Trimming removed 3 bases from V and 4 bases from J; junction bases left unmatched: 5. CDR1 is LNHDA and CDR2 is SQIVND in the germline V gene (reference sequence). Here the CDR3 DNA reads TGTGCCAGTAGTATTGGGACAGGGGTGGGAGAGACCCAGTACTTC. Translation gives CASSIGTGVGETQYF.

The CDR3 reads CASSPSSGRPANEQFF. The CDR3 DNA follows: TGTGCCAGCTCACCAAGTTCCGGGAGGCCTGCAAATGAGCAGTTCTTC. The V gene is TRBV18, the J gene TRBJ2-1, with TRBD2 identical over 7 bases. The trim removed 2 bases at V and 7 bases at J, leaving 11 bases unmatched. Germline V lookup: CDR1 KGHSH, CDR2 LQKENI. The CDR3 totals 16 residues.

The chain employs TRBV13 and TRBJ2-3, with TRBD2 identical over 11 bases. The trim removed 5 bases at V and 7 bases at J, leaving 11 bases unmatched. The CDR3 covers 16 residues. Germline V gene lookup returns CDR1 PRHDT and CDR2 FYEKMQ (reference sequence). CDR3 loop: CASSLPIAGGRNTQYF. The CDR3 DNA reads as TGTGCCAGCAGCCTCCCCATAGCGGGAGGGCGGAATACGCAGTATTTT.

The chain employs TRBV3-1 (or the pseudogene TRBV3-2) and TRBJ1-4, with a weak D call TRBD1 (6 bases). CDR1 and CDR2 (germline): LGHDT, YNNKEL (reference sequence). With 4 bases removed from V and 8 bases from J, the gap between germline ends came to 17 bases. The CDR3 has 15 amino acids. CDR3 sequence reads: CASSRLTGIGEKLFF. CDR3 nucleotides: TGTGCCAGCAGCCGACTCACAGGGATAGGCGAAAAACTGTTTTTT.

The gene calls are TRBV6-5 and TRBJ2-1, with 10 positions matching TRBD2. CDR1 is MNHEY and CDR2 is SVGAGI in the germline V gene. V lost 6 bases and J lost 8; bases outside the gene matches: 7. This CDR3 is built from 14 residues. This CDR3 reads CASSRLGTSDEQFF. DNA for the CDR3: TGTGCCAGCAGCCGACTTGGGACTAGCGATGAGCAGTTCTTC.

The J gene is TRBJ2-7, the V gene TRBV19; D possibly corresponds to TRBD2 (6 bases). V was trimmed by 3 bases and J by 6 bases, leaving 9 bases between them. Per germline, CDR1 LNHDA and CDR2 SQIVND (reference sequence). The CDR3 spans 12 residues. CDR3 DNA sequence: TGTGCCAGTAGTATCCAGGGACTCGAGCAGTACTTC. It codes for CASSIQGLEQYF.

The rearrangement uses TRBV19 and TRBJ1-1, with D tentatively TRBD1 (5 bases). The germline V gene has CDR1 LNHDA and CDR2 SQIVND (reference sequence). CDR3 length: 13 residues. Deletions cut 7 bases from V and 4 bases from J, with 13 bases between. CDR3 residues: CASTGWGPTEAFF. The CDR3 DNA follows: TGTGCCAGTACAGGGTGGGGCCCCACTGAAGCTTTCTTT.

This CDR3 is CAWSGRASYNEQFF. Written as DNA, the CDR3 is TGTGCCTGGAGCGGGAGGGCCTCCTACAATGAGCAGTTCTTC. J is TRBJ2-1 and V is TRBV30, with 8 bases fitting TRBD2. Per germline, CDR1 GTSNPN and CDR2 SVGIG (reference sequence). Germline trimming cut 3 bases from V and 0 bases from J; bases unmatched to any gene: 1. The CDR3 consists of 14 residues. Full variable domain (missing parts from reference TRBV30 and TRBJ2-1): SQTIHQWPATLVQPVGSPLSLECTVEGTSNPNLYWYRQAAGRGLQLLFYSVGIGQISSEVPQNLSASRPQDRQFILSSKKLLLSDSGFYLCAWSGRASYNEQFFGPGTRLTVL.

The J gene is TRBJ2-5, the V gene TRBV5-4; 14 bases fit TRBD2. Germline-derived CDR1 and CDR2 are SGHNT and YYREEE (reference sequence). Trimming at V came to 6 bases and at J to 5 bases, leaving 9 bases not matched to a gene. This CDR3 comprises 16 residues. CDR3 region: CASTPTSGGAAETQYF. CDR3 in DNA: TGTGCCAGCACCCCGACTAGCGGGGGGGCCGCGGAGACCCAGTACTTC.

The V call is TRBV5-4, the J call TRBJ1-1; 9 nucleotides match TRBD1. From germline, CDR1 is SGHNT and CDR2 YYREEE (reference sequence). This CDR3 contains 17 residues. V lost 0 bases, J lost 6 bases, and 12 bases stayed unmatched. The CDR3 reads CASSLGQTGGFVAEAFF. The CDR3 coding sequence is TGTGCCAGCAGCTTGGGTCAAACAGGGGGCTTCGTGGCTGAAGCTTTCTTT.

V is TRBV11-3 and J is TRBJ1-1; D unclear. The V gene lost 2 bases and the J gene lost 3 bases, with 7 bases spanning the gap. This CDR3 region has 13 residues. CDR1 SGHNT and CDR2 YENEEA come from the germline V gene. CDR3 in amino acids: CASSLLADTEAFF. The CDR3 DNA follows: TGTGCCAGCAGCTTATTAGCGGACACTGAAGCTTTCTTT.

The chain employs TRBV27 and TRBJ1-1; a weak D match, TRBD1 (5 bases). The CDR3 loop spans 14 amino acids. V shed 2 bases and J shed 1 base, with 8 bases lying between them. Germline values: CDR1 MNHEY, CDR2 SMNVEV (reference sequence). CDR3: CASSLGGGNTEAFF. CDR3 DNA sequence: TGTGCCAGCAGTTTAGGGGGGGGGAACACTGAAGCTTTCTTT.

CDR3 amino acids: CASKLRNYGYTF. The CDR3 nucleotides read TGTGCCAGCAAGCTTCGGAACTATGGCTACACCTTC. V and J are TRBV2 and TRBJ1-2; D uncertain. Germline V gene data show CDR1 as SNHLY and CDR2 as FYNNEI. The V end was cut by 7 bases, the J end by 2 bases, with 8 bases between. The CDR3 is 12 amino acids. Based on the CDR3 plus reference TRBV2 and TRBJ1-2, the full variable domain is EPEVTQTPSHQVTQMGQEVILRCVPISNHLYFYWYRQILGQKVEFLVSFYNNEISEKSEIFDDQFSVERPDGSNFTLKIRSTKLEDSAMYFCASKLRNYGYTFGSGTRLTVV.

This chain joins TRBV29-1 and TRBJ2-3; D unclear. This CDR3 comprises 15 residues. In germline, CDR1 is SQVTM, CDR2 ANQGSEA. V was pared by 0 bases and J by 2 bases, with 12 bases between. In DNA form, the CDR3 reads TGCAGCGTTGAAGATGATGCAGGTTCCACAGATACGCAGTATTTT. Translated, it gives CSVEDDAGSTDTQYF.

In this sample, this clone turned up once. V and J are TRBV25-1 and TRBJ2-3; no clear D. V was clipped by 5 bases and J by 2 bases, with 17 bases between them. In germline, CDR1 is MGHDK, CDR2 SYGVNS. This CDR3 is built from 16 residues. CDR3 in amino acids: CASSPPEAAFTDTQYF. CDR3 coding DNA: TGTGCCAGCAGTCCTCCCGAGGCTGCCTTCACAGATACGCAGTATTTT.

V usage is TRBV5-5 and J usage is TRBJ2-7; possible D gene TRBD2, 5 bases. Germline-derived CDR1 and CDR2 are SGHKS and YYEKEE (reference sequence). The CDR3 runs to 15 residues. V lost 4 bases and J lost 0, with 14 bases in between. In DNA, the CDR3 is TGTGCCAGCAGCATTGGCGTTACTAGCTCCTACGAGCAGTACTTC. Protein: CASSIGVTSSYEQYF. Supplemented by reference TRBV5-5 and TRBJ2-7, the full variable domain reads DAGVTQSPTHLIKTRGQQVTLRCSPISGHKSVSWYQQVLGQGPQFIFQYYEKEERGRGNFPDRFSARQFPNYSSELNVNALLLGDSALYLCASSIGVTSSYEQYFGPGTRLTVT.

Here the CDR3 DNA reads TGCGCCAGCAGCTTGGCGGGTACCGAGGGAAACACCATATATTTT. It codes for CASSLAGTEGNTIYF. This sequence joins TRBV5-1 and TRBJ1-3; no firm D call. Trimming removed 0 bases at V and 4 bases at J, with 11 bases between. This CDR3 contains 15 residues. Looked up from germline, CDR1 is SGHRS and CDR2 is YFSETQ.

The V gene is TRBV6-5, the J gene TRBJ1-5; a possible D gene is TRBD1 (6 bases). Germline values: CDR1 MNHEY, CDR2 SVGAGI. The CDR3 sequence is 14 residues long. Trimming removed 6 bases from V and 0 bases from J, with 9 bases in between. The CDR3 region has the DNA TGTGCCAGCAGCGCGGGGGCTAGCAATCAGCCCCAGCATTTT. The encoded protein is CASSAGASNQPQHF.

The chain carries TRBV20-1 and TRBJ2-5, with TRBD1 matching over 12 bases. Germline trimming cut 3 bases from V and 5 bases from J; bases unmatched to any gene: 7. CDR1 and CDR2 (germline): DFQATT, SNEGSKA (reference sequence). The CDR3 runs to 15 residues. The CDR3 spells CSASLWGQGAETQYF. In DNA form, the CDR3 reads TGCAGTGCTAGTCTTTGGGGACAGGGGGCGGAGACCCAGTACTTC.

The chain carries TRBV7-8 and TRBJ1-3; the match to TRBD1 covers 12 bases. The CDR3 has 18 residues. Germline loops: CDR1 SGHVS, CDR2 FQNEAQ. The ends lost 2 bases at V and 0 bases at J; junction bases unmatched: 5. CDR3 residues: CASSLTPGQGASGNTIYF. The CDR3 bases are TGTGCCAGCAGCTTAACCCCGGGACAGGGGGCCTCTGGAAACACCATATATTTT. Together with reference TRBV7-8 and TRBJ1-3, the CDR3 gives the full variable domain: GAGVSQSPRYKVAKRGQDVALRCDPISGHVSLFWYQQALGQGPEFLTYFQNEAQLDKSGLPSDRFFAERPEGSVSTLKIQRTQQEDSAVYLCASSLTPGQGASGNTIYFGEGSWLTVV.

The rearrangement uses TRBV30 and TRBJ1-1, with D unclear. CDR3 size: 13 residues. V lost 3 bases and J lost 0, with 8 bases in between. The germline V gene encodes CDR1 GTSNPN and CDR2 SVGIG (reference sequence). CDR3 region: CAWRRVMNTEAFF. The CDR3 nucleotides read TGTGCCTGGAGACGGGTTATGAACACTGAAGCTTTCTTT.

V and J are TRBV10-1 and TRBJ1-2; TRBD1 matches 8 bases. CDR3 length: 13 residues. The germline CDR1 and CDR2 sequences are WNHNN and SYGVQD (reference sequence). V lost 5 bases, J lost 4 bases, and 3 bases stayed unmatched. CDR3 loop: CASSFTGGYGYTF. The CDR3 coding sequence is TGCGCCAGCAGTTTTACAGGGGGCTATGGCTACACCTTC.

The CDR3 loop reads CASSQVGGADQPQHF. The CDR3 DNA reads TGTGCCAGCAGCCAAGTAGGGGGGGCTGATCAGCCCCAGCATTTT. The chain has TRBV3-1 (or the pseudogene TRBV3-2) and TRBJ1-5, with D maybe TRBD1 (6 bases). The CDR3 totals 15 residues. V lost 1 base, J lost 5 bases, and 12 bases lay in between. From germline, CDR1 is LGHDT and CDR2 YNNKEL (reference sequence).

The rearrangement uses TRBV6-4 and TRBJ1-1; D gene ambiguous. The V gene lost 3 bases and the J gene lost 0 bases, with 5 bases spanning the gap. This CDR3 is 13 amino acids long. CDR1 and CDR2 from the germline V gene are MRHNA and SNTAGT. CDR3 region: CASSELMNTEAFF. The CDR3 DNA reads as TGTGCCAGCAGTGAGTTAATGAACACTGAAGCTTTCTTT.

CDR3 loop: CASSYGADYGYTF. In DNA form, the CDR3 reads TGTGCCAGCAGTTACGGGGCGGACTATGGCTACACCTTC. The V and J genes are TRBV6-5 and TRBJ1-2; possible D gene TRBD1, 5 bases. The CDR3 sequence is 13 residues long. Germline loops: CDR1 MNHEY, CDR2 SVGAGI. The germline V and J ends were trimmed by 2 bases and 3 bases, with 7 bases remaining between them.